The 10 T cell receptor beta chains below were found in one sample sequenced in a study of OX40 agonist ivuxolimab in advanced cancers. Generated by immunoSEQ multiplex PCR, the TCRdb table keeps only in-frame clones and is missing some. The sample has about 84,000 clones; around 85% are singletons. The sample in question was CD4+ or CD8+ T cells sorted from blood, obtained in a trial of the OX40 agonist ivuxolimab. The receptor set was obtained from an adult with an advanced solid tumor such as melanoma, head and neck, liver or kidney cancer.

The chain recombines TRBV11-2 with TRBJ1-2; maybe TRBD1 (5 bases). Trimming took 3 bases from V and 2 from J, leaving 7 bases between them. CDR1 and CDR2 (germline): SGHAT, FQNNGV. CDR3 length: 13 residues. The CDR3 nucleotides are TGTGCCAGCAGCTTGGGGCGGAACTATGGCTACACCTTC. Translated, it gives CASSLGRNYGYTF. Combining the CDR3 with reference TRBV11-2 and TRBJ1-2 gives the whole variable domain EAGVAQSPRYKIIEKRQSVAFWCNPISGHATLYWYQQILGQGPKLLIQFQNNGVVDDSQLPKDRFSAERLKGVDSTLKIQPAKLEDSAVYLCASSLGRNYGYTFGSGTRLTVV.

The gene calls are TRBV28 and TRBJ1-3; no reliable D call. CDR1 is MDHEN and CDR2 is SYDVKM in the germline V gene. Trimming took 5 bases from V and 0 from J, leaving 17 bases between them. The CDR3 loop spans 17 amino acids. CDR3 nucleotide sequence: TGTGCCAGCAGTGGTGGTGTCAGGTTAAGCTCTGGAAACACCATATATTTT. Protein product: CASSGGVRLSSGNTIYF.

The chain employs TRBV2 and TRBJ2-5; no firm D call. Trimming cost V 1 base and J 4 bases, with 13 bases left between them. The germline V gene has CDR1 SNHLY and CDR2 FYNNEI. The CDR3 totals 15 residues. For the CDR3, the DNA is TGTGCCAGCAGTGAAGACTACCACGTAATAGAGACCCAGTACTTC. Protein sequence: CASSEDYHVIETQYF.

The gene calls are TRBV5-6 and TRBJ1-4; D not certain. Trimming shortened V by 1 base and J by 4 bases, and 11 bases separated the two germline ends. CDR3 size: 15 residues. The V gene's germline CDR1 is SGHDT and CDR2 YYEEEE. The DNA for the CDR3 is TGTGCCAGCAGCTTGTTTAGGGATGGTAATGAAAAACTGTTTTTT. Residues: CASSLFRDGNEKLFF.

V is TRBV6-5 and J is TRBJ1-1, with a weak D call TRBD1 (6 bases). The CDR3 has 16 residues. Trimming left V 2 bases short and J 2 bases short, with 15 bases between. Germline values: CDR1 MNHEY, CDR2 SVGAGI. As DNA, the CDR3 is TGTGCCAGCAGTTACCAAATGGACAGACTAAACACTGAAGCTTTCTTT. This codes for CASSYQMDRLNTEAFF.

The chain recombines TRBV7-2 with TRBJ1-5; D is undetermined. Between the trimmed V and J ends, which lost 5 bases and 5 bases, there was a span of 10 bases. CDR3 length: 13 residues. Germline V gives CDR1 SGHTA, CDR2 FQGNSA. The CDR3 DNA reads as TGTGCCAGCAGCCCCCGGGGAGATCAGCCCCAGCATTTT. Residues: CASSPRGDQPQHF.

This clone appeared a single time. The chain couples TRBV7-2 to TRBJ1-4; D perhaps matches TRBD1 (5 bases). CDR1 and CDR2 from the germline V gene are SGHTA and FQGNSA. V was clipped by 5 bases and J by 4 bases, with 8 bases between them. The CDR3 loop spans 13 amino acids. CDR3 region: CASSRGSNEKLFF. Written as DNA, the CDR3 is TGTGCCAGCAGCAGGGGCAGTAATGAAAAACTGTTTTTT.

The table lists this clone with a count of one. The rearrangement uses TRBV27 and TRBJ1-4, with D unresolved. CDR3 size: 14 residues. V shed 5 bases and J shed 3 bases, with 10 bases lying between them. CDR1 and CDR2 (germline): MNHEY, SMNVEV (reference sequence). Written as DNA, the CDR3 is TGTGCCAGCAGTCCTTCAAGAGCTAATGAAAAACTGTTTTTT. Translated, it gives CASSPSRANEKLFF.

This clone was observed once. This chain uses TRBV23-1 with TRBJ1-2; TRBD1 aligns across 8 bases. TRBV23-1 is identified as an open reading frame with a role that is uncertain. Germline trimming cut 4 bases from V and 9 bases from J; bases unmatched to any gene: 10. The CDR3 is 14 amino acids. The DNA of the CDR3 is TGCGCCAGCAGTCCAGAGGACAGGGTCGCGAGCTACACCTTC. Its protein product is CASSPEDRVASYTF.

V gene TRBV28 combines with J gene TRBJ2-5, with a tentative D call TRBD2 (6 bases). CDR1 is MDHEN, CDR2 SYDVKM, per germline. This CDR3 has 17 residues. Trimming shortened V by 4 bases and J by 4 bases, and 22 bases separated the two germline ends. CDR3 in amino acids: CASSSYTGKVGGETQYF. The CDR3 bases are TGTGCCAGCAGTTCCTACACGGGGAAGGTCGGGGGAGAGACCCAGTACTTC.